This paragraph covers one T cell receptor beta chain sequence. Its antigen is still unknown. One base away there is no much larger clone; base qualities are not given. This sample was taken from a study of blood T cell repertoires in COVID-19 (TCRdb year 2020). With regard to the full study: Samples covering the acute and convalescent phases of COVID-19 were provided by collaborators in the United States, Italy and Spain. The material from the prospective study consisted of cDNA or gDNA derived from T cells, B-cell-depleted T cells, or PBMCs. Deeply sampled blood TCRbeta repertoires from subjects exposed to, actively infected with, or recovered from COVID-19 were included in the dataset. A freely available public database, intended as a resource for researchers studying the immune response to SARS-CoV-2, is where the repertoires were released. A de-identified subject ID, COVID-19 status, age in years and sex were almost always included in the sample metadata. Where HLA class I and class II types were available, the types were taken from metadata supplied by the sample provider, not from assay-based typing. Samples came from the ongoing ImmuneRACE study (first 160 participants) plus 1,254 subjects from 6 global collaborators. Summary of the overall study and its limitations: The quantity of clinical and demographic metadata differed by source and by participant and was supplied without curation.

Whole blood was collected in K2EDTA tubes by collaborating institutions according to the institutions' own protocols. For TCRbeta analysis, collaborators shipped samples in one of three forms: frozen whole blood, isolated PBMCs, or DNA extracted from either of those sample types. TCRbeta CDR3 regions were amplified from genomic DNA using the immunoSEQ Assay, a bias-controlled multiplex PCR. Processing in the source paper ran as follows. The number of nucleated cells in each sample was estimated from the amplification of reference gene primers within the assay. To quantify the absolute abundance of each unique TCRbeta CDR3 rearrangement, sequence reads were collapsed and filtered. For each sample, productive Simpson clonality was calculated as the square root of Simpson's diversity index over productive rearrangements. Drawn from immuneACCESS, this table holds only the in-frame rearrangements with V and J called that TCRdb kept. Clones are partly lost; checked studies trace under half to an unresolved V gene and leave the rest unexplained. From that table come the V and J calls and clone size; the DNA was used to work out D and trimming. For this sample there are about 250,000 clones; about four fifths appear just once. Of the sample, 7.5% to 10% falls within the top ten clones.

V drops 5 bases and J drops 4 bases, leaving 18 bases in between. Inclusive of the bounding cysteine and phenylalanine, the CDR3 is 16 residues long. The read is trimmed to its CDR3 DNA, 48 bases read in frame from base 1. The germline V gene supplies CDR1 KGHSH and CDR2 LQKENI. Here the chain combines TRBV18 and TRBJ1-5; too little of a D gene remains to name it. Material: peripheral blood. This TCR was recovered from a man at least 80 years old with acute or convalescent COVID-19. The CDR3 reads as follows: CASSVAVGPANQPQHF. The DNA sequence reads TGTGCCAGCTCAGTCGCTGTGGGTCCAGCGAATCAGCCCCAGCATTTT.